The present T cell receptor beta chain was sequenced within a study of naive and memory T cell subsets. Findings of the study overall: Especially in CD8 cells, naive repertoires contained a few larger clonotypes, possibly CD45RA-re-expressing memory cells. Expression changes during T cell differentiation may affect RNA-based TCR counts. Gini index rose across naive, CM, EM and EMRA in CD4 and CD8.

The V end was cut by 3 bases, the J end by 1 base, with 12 bases between. This CDR3 spans 16 amino acids. CDR1 and CDR2 from the germline V gene are KGHDR and SFDVKD. An equimolar mix of two oligonucleotides served as the beta constant-region primer for TRBC1 and TRBC2. Four rounds of PCR amplified the ligated cDNA using nested alpha and beta constant-region primers plus SP2. TCRdb ran MiXCR on the UMI-ligation and nested PCR reads and lists one entry per CDR3 protein. The table shows about 90,000 distinct CDR3 sequences, with roughly 12% occurring only once. This clonotype was recorded a few times. The antigen is not known.

The clonotype originates from a human donor in good health. Sequencing was carried out using naive CD4+ T cells from blood. This sequence joins TRBV24-1 and TRBJ2-1; D is unresolved. CDR3 nucleotides: TGTGCCACCAGTGATGTGGCTAGTCGATCCTACAATGAGCAGTTCTTC. Protein product: CATSDVASRSYNEQFF.